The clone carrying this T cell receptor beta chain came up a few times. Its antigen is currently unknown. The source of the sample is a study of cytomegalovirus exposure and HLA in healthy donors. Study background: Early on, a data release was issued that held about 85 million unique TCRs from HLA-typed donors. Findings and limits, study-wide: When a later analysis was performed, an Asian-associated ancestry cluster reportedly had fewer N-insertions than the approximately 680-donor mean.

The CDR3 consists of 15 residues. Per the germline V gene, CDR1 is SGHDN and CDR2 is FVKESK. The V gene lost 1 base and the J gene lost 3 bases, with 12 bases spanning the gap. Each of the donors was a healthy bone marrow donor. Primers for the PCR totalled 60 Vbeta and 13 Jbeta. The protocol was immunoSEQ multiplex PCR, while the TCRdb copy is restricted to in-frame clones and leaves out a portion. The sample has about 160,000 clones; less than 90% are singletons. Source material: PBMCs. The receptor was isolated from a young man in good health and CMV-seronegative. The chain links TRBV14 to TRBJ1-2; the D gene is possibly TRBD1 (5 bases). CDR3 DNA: TGTGCCAGCAGCCAAGTGAGCACAGGTTACTATGGCTACACCTTC. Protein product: CASSQVSTGYYGYTF. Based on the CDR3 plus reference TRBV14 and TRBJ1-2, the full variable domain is EAGVTQFPSHSVIEKGQTVTLRCDPISGHDNLYWYRRVMGKEIKFLLHFVKESKQDESGMPNNRFLAERTGGTYSTLKVQPAELEDSGVYFCASSQVSTGYYGYTFGSGTRLTVV.